The 5 T cell receptor beta chains below all came from one sample that was sequenced in a study of cytomegalovirus exposure and HLA in healthy donors. With 60 Vbeta and 13 Jbeta primers, the PCR was carried out. TCRdb's table, derived via immunoSEQ multiplex PCR, lists solely in-frame clones and lacks some. The data hold 95,000 to 150,000 clones, with around 79% observed a single time. The sample taken for sequencing was PBMCs. The receptor source for this set is a woman in her thirties or forties in good health and CMV-seronegative.

The rearrangement joins TRBV27 to TRBJ1-5; no firm D call. This CDR3 region has 14 residues. Trimming stripped 7 bases from V and 0 bases from J, with 10 bases between. Germline V gives CDR1 MNHEY, CDR2 SMNVEV (reference sequence). CDR3 nucleotide sequence: TGTGCCAGCAAGAACATTAATAGCAATCAGCCCCAGCATTTT. This gives the protein CASKNINSNQPQHF.

V and J are TRBV25-1 and TRBJ2-1, with D tentatively TRBD2 (5 bases). Germline CDR1 is MGHDK and CDR2 is SYGVNS. Trimming took off 2 bases at V and 1 base at J, with 15 bases between the two ends. This CDR3 spans 17 amino acids. The CDR3 spells CASSEPAGRGSYNEQFF. DNA for the CDR3: TGTGCCAGCAGTGAACCGGCAGGCCGGGGTTCCTACAATGAGCAGTTCTTC.

The V call is TRBV6-1, the J call TRBJ2-7; TRBD2 is a possible D gene (5 bases). Trimming took 6 bases from V and 0 from J, leaving 12 bases between them. Germline V gives CDR1 MNHNS, CDR2 SASEGT. This CDR3 is 14 amino acids long. CDR3 DNA sequence: TGTGCCAGCAGCGAACGTGGGAGCTCCTACGAGCAGTACTTC. This encodes CASSERGSSYEQYF.

J is TRBJ2-1 and V is TRBV10-3; 9 nucleotides line up with TRBD2. In germline, CDR1 is ENHRY, CDR2 SYGVKD. The junction had 12 bases not matched to a gene; V was cut back by 3 bases and J by 0 bases. The CDR3 covers 19 residues. CDR3 sequence: CAISDPGELAGSSYNEQFF. In nucleotides, the CDR3 is TGTGCCATCAGTGACCCGGGGGAGCTAGCGGGGAGCTCCTACAATGAGCAGTTCTTC.

The chain joins TRBV7-2 to TRBJ2-5, with 7 bases matching TRBD1. Judging by the DNA end, TRBJ2-7 fits better; the J call may be wrong. The CDR3 runs to 14 residues. Germline V gene sequence: CDR1 SGHTA, CDR2 FQGNSA. The CDR3 is CASSLGGQTYEQYF. The DNA for the CDR3 is TGTGCCAGCAGCTTAGGGGGACAGACCTACGAGCAGTACTTC.